These T cell receptor beta chains were read from a single sample in a study of T cell responses to AZD1222 COVID-19 vaccine. Assay used: immunoSEQ multiplex PCR; TCRdb lists only in-frame clones, some missing. Of roughly 43,000 clones listed, about 82% are singletons. The sample here was peripheral blood, taken 28 days after the second dose of the MenACWY control vaccine. Receptors were obtained from an adult who received the MenACWY meningococcal vaccine as a control. Both conserved end residues are part of each CDR3. Clone size, where shown, is once, few, many, or a class for clones that have expanded.

V gene	J gene	clone size	CDR3 protein
TRBV30	TRBJ2-1	-	CAWSDEGISYNEQFF
TRBV3-1/TRBV3-2	TRBJ2-2	-	CASSLGDSGFAGELFF
TRBV7-8	TRBJ1-2	-	CASSRQGREGYTF
TRBV2	TRBJ1-6	-	CASTRGTDNSPLHF
TRBV27	TRBJ2-2	few	CASTLLAGTTGELFF
TRBV9	TRBJ2-1	-	CASSVGFNEQFF
TRBV30	TRBJ2-7	-	CAWSMKYEQYF
TRBV9	TRBJ2-5	once	CASSVGTKGQETQYF
TRBV7-3	TRBJ1-2	-	CASSLTGHCYYGYTF
TRBV2	TRBJ2-2	-	CASRPSERVNTGELFF
TRBV6-4	TRBJ2-1	-	CASSEATSGGANEQFF
TRBV6-5	TRBJ2-3	-	CASPPVREVDTQYF
TRBV4-2	TRBJ1-1	-	CASSQGPSSTEAFF
TRBV4-1	TRBJ1-5	-	CASSPRQLLQPQHF
TRBV30	TRBJ2-3	-	CAWTKGLAGWDTQYF
TRBV21-1	TRBJ1-5	-	CASSNLRNQPQHF
TRBV30	TRBJ1-4	-	CAWSGNEKLFF
TRBV18	TRBJ2-1	-	CASSPHNEQFF
TRBV24-1	TRBJ2-7	-	CATSDRVRYEQYF
TRBV5-1	TRBJ2-6	-	CASSLRRGTGANVLTF
TRBV6-1	TRBJ1-6	-	CASSETIDRHHF
TRBV6-1	TRBJ1-4	-	CASSVAGTVRSNEKLFF
TRBV29-1	TRBJ2-5	-	CSLGLAGARETQYF
TRBV19	TRBJ1-5	-	CASSPSLPGQGTEAQHF
TRBV5-3	TRBJ2-6	-	CARSPRYFGYRSGANVLTF
TRBV5-4	TRBJ2-5	-	CASRRQGSPSETQYF
TRBV28	TRBJ2-2	-	CASSPLAGASTGELFF
TRBV10-2	TRBJ1-2	-	CASSPGTGRSYGYTF
TRBV28	TRBJ1-2	-	CASSSRANYGYTF
TRBV18	TRBJ2-2	-	CASSPGTNTGELFF
TRBV29-1	TRBJ1-1	-	CSVEDRFRGGGTEAFF
TRBV4-2	TRBJ1-6	-	CASSQAVLNSPLHF
TRBV6-5	TRBJ1-1	-	CASSYSGRFRTF
TRBV4-1	TRBJ2-1	-	CASSQGVLARSPNEQFF
TRBV7-9	TRBJ1-5	-	CASSSSDRMNQPQHF
TRBV3-1/TRBV3-2	TRBJ2-1	-	CASSQDEGGGVSYNEQFF
TRBV7-2	TRBJ2-4	-	CASSYEIAKNIQYF
TRBV5-1	TRBJ1-3	-	CASSLTTAGVTNPGNTIYF
TRBV7-2	TRBJ2-1	few	CASSLAQGAYNEQFF
TRBV20-1	TRBJ2-7	-	CSASPTSFEQYF
TRBV11-2	TRBJ1-1	-	CASSSFVGGTEAFF
TRBV13	TRBJ2-3	-	CASSLQADTQYF
TRBV28	TRBJ1-2	few	CASSLQVGYGYTF
TRBV7-8	TRBJ2-1	-	CASSLSSGRASYNEQFF
TRBV25-1	TRBJ2-3	-	CASSDAGGVKTDTQYF